The present T cell receptor (beta chain) was sequenced within a study of blood T cells in healthy people across ages. Study-wide results and caveats: Expanded clonotype changes were possibly confounded by unknown donor CMV status. The fall in TCR beta diversity per million T cells was roughly linear with age.

Together with a sample-barcoded 5' primer, a J-beta primer mix was included in a second PCR lasting about 6 to 11 cycles. A 12-random-nucleotide template-switch adaptor tagged each cDNA molecule. Using its own MiXCR run on the 5' RACE reads, TCRdb lists one record per CDR3 protein. The table includes 1.8 million or so distinct CDR3 sequences, around 40% detected once. To note about this clonotype: Its antigen is currently unknown.

Healthy Caucasian individuals from Russia aged roughly 6 to 90 were enrolled as donors. CDR3 length: 15 amino acids. Germline V lookup: CDR1 MNHEY, CDR2 SVGAGI. The junction had 5 bases not matched to a gene; V was cut back by 0 bases and J by 4 bases. The TCR sequence derives from a human donor in good health. V is TRBV6-5 and J is TRBJ1-2, with 7 bases aligning to TRBD1. The sample was blood. CDR3 region: CASSYSPTGCYGYTF. The CDR3 region has the DNA TGTGCCAGCAGTTACTCGCCGACAGGGTGCTATGGCTACACCTTC.